The present T cell receptor (beta chain) was sequenced within a study of blood T cell repertoires in COVID-19. Study-level background: Italy, Spain and the United States were the sources of the convalescent and acute COVID-19 samples. PBMCs, B-cell-depleted T cells, or T cells were the source of the cDNA or gDNA that made up the material.

V trimming: 3 bases; J trimming: 7 bases; junction bases outside the gene matches: 11. CDR1 is ENHRY, CDR2 SYGVKD, per germline. There are 16 residues in the CDR3. Authors' processing steps: From reference gene primer amplification, estimates of nucleated cell counts were derived. TCRdb's copy holds only in-frame clones and misses some; the assay was immunoSEQ multiplex PCR. D and trimming were read from the DNA, whereas the V and J calls and clone size are those reported in that table. The sample includes tens of thousands of clones, 70% to 90% of them seen just once. The TCR was taken from a human donor in a cohort sampled during active COVID-19. Sequenced material: peripheral blood. This rearrangement joins TRBV10-3 to TRBJ1-4; 7 bases are shared with TRBD1. In DNA, the CDR3 is TGTGCCATCAGTGAAGGGGGCCGGGGGCCCACTGAAAAACTGTTTTTT. Its protein is CAISEGGRGPTEKLFF.